The clone carrying this TCR beta chain turned up a few times. Its antigen is not known. CDR3 length: 15 amino acids. Looked up from germline, CDR1 is SNHLY and CDR2 is FYNNEI. Trimming pared 5 bases from V and 0 bases from J, leaving 11 bases between. The source of the sample is a study of beta chain features in type 1 diabetes. Study-wide points: PCR might favor shorter templates, equally in patients and controls.

What was sequenced were expressed TCRB transcripts, since all of the isolated RNA had been reverse transcribed. This table comes from immunoSEQ multiplex PCR, and its TCRdb copy is limited to in-frame clones, with some not included. There are about 250,000 clones in the sample; roughly 13% occur only once, and more than 0.02% lies in the top ten. The clonotype was recovered from a woman in her 40s in good health. The material sequenced was naive CD4+ T cells from blood. The rearrangement uses TRBV2 and TRBJ2-4; the D gene is possibly TRBD1 (5 bases). CDR3 sequence reads: CASSSTVLAKNIQYF. CDR3 nucleotides: TGTGCCAGCAGTTCGACAGTTCTAGCCAAAAACATTCAGTACTTC.